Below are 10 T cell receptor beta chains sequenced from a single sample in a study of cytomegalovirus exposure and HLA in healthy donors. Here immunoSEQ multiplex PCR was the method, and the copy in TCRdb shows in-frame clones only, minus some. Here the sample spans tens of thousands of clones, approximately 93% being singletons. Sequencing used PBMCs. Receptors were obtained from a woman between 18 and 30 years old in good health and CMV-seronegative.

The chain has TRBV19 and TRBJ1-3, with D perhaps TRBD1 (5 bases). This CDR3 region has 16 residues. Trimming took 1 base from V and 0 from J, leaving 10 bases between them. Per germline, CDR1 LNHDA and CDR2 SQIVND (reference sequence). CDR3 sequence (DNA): TGTGCCAGTAGTATAGGCCAGGGCTTCTCTGGAAACACCATATATTTT. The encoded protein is CASSIGQGFSGNTIYF.

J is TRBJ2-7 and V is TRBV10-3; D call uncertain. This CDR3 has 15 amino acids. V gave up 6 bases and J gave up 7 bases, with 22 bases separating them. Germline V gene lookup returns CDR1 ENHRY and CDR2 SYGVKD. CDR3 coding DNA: TGTGCCATCAGATCAAATGACGCTGCGATAGGAGAGCAGTACGTC. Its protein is CAIRSNDAAIGEQYV.

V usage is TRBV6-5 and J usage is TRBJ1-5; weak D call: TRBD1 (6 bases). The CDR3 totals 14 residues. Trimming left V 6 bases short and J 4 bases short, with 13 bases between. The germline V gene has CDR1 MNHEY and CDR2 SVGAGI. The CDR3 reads CASSLQGRNQPQHF. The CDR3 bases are TGTGCCAGCAGCCTACAGGGACGAAATCAGCCCCAGCATTTT.

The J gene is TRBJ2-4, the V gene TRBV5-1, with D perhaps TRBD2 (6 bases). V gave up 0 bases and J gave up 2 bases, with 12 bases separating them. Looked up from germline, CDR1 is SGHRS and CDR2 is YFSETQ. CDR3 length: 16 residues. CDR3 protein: CASSLEVGGTKNIQYF. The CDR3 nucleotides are TGCGCCAGCAGCTTGGAGGTGGGGGGAACCAAAAACATTCAGTACTTC.

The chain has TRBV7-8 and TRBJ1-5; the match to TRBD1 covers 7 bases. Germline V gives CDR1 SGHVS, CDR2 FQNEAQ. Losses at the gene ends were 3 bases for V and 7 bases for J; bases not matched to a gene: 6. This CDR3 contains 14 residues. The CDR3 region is CASSLMQGEQPQHF. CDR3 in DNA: TGTGCCAGCAGCTTGATGCAGGGGGAACAGCCCCAGCATTTT.

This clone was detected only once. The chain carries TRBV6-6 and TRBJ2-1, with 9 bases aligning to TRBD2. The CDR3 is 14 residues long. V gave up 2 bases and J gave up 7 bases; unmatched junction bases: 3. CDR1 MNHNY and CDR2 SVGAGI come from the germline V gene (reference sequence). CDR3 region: CASSYSLAGNEQFF. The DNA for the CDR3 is TGTGCCAGCAGTTACAGTCTAGCGGGGAATGAGCAGTTCTTC.

This CDR3 reads CASSPLAGSTYEQYF. The CDR3 nucleotides are TGTGCCAGCAGTCCCCTAGCGGGGTCGACTTACGAGCAGTACTTC. J is TRBJ2-7 and V is TRBV27, with 9 nucleotides matching TRBD2. The germline V gene has CDR1 MNHEY and CDR2 SMNVEV (reference sequence). V was pared by 5 bases and J by 4 bases, with 9 bases of the junction left unmatched. The CDR3 sequence is 15 residues long.

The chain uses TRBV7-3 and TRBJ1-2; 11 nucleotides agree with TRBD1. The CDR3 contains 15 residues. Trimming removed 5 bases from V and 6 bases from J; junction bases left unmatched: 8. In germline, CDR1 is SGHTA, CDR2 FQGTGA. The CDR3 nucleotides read TGTGCCAGCAGCCTCCGACCGGGACAGGGGGATGGCTACACCTTC. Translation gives CASSLRPGQGDGYTF.

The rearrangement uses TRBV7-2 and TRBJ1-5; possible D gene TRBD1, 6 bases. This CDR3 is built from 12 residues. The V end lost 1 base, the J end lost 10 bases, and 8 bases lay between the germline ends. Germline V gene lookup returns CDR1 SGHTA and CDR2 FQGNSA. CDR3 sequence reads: CASSLDGTPQHF. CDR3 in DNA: TGTGCCAGCAGCTTAGACGGGACACCCCAGCATTTT.

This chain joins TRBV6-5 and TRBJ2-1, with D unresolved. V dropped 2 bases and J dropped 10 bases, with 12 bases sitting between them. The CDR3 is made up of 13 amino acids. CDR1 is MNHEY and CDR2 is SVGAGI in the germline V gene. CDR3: CASSYEAFGEQFF. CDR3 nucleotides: TGTGCCAGCAGTTACGAGGCCTTCGGGGAGCAGTTCTTC.